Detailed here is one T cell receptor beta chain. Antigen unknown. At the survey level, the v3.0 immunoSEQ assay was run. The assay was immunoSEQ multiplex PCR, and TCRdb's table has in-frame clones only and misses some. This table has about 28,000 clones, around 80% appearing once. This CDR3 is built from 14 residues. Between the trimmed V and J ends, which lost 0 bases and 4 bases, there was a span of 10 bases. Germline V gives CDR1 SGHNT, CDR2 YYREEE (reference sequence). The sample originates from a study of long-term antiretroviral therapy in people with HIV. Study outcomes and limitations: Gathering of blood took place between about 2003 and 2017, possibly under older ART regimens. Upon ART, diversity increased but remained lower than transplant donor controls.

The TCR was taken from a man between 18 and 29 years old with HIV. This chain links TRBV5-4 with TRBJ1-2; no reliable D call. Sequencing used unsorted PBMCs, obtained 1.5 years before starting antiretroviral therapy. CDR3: CASSLDTRSYGYTF. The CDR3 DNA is TGTGCCAGCAGCTTGGATACTAGGAGCTATGGCTACACCTTC.